This T cell receptor (beta chain) emerged from a study of blood T cell repertoires in COVID-19. Libraries were prepared by immunoSEQ multiplex PCR; TCRdb keeps only in-frame clonotypes and omits some of them. The data show under 300,000 clones, around 91% seen once. A remark on this clone: A read error may account for a junction end that differs from germline.

The CDR3 is 11 amino acids. This receptor was obtained from an older woman with COVID-19, enrolled during active disease. Sequenced input: peripheral blood. V is TRBV12-3 or TRBV12-4 and J is TRBJ2-1; 8 bases agree with TRBD2. The CDR3 is CASTIAGSLVF. CDR3 coding DNA: TGTGCCAGCACCATAGCGGGGAGCCTTGTCTTC.